The rows below give T cell receptor beta chains drawn from one sample of a study of identical twins. TCRdb re-derived calls from the 5' RACE reads in MiXCR, one entry per CDR3 protein. This sample carries 200,000 to 250,000 distinct CDR3 sequences, around 6.8% of them seen once, and the ten largest clones take about 1.9%. This same sample was also part of a study on yellow fever vaccine responses in identical twins.

Sequencing was performed on memory (CD45RO+) T cells sorted from blood. The source is a woman aged 18-30 years in good health. Both conserved end residues are part of each CDR3. The D gene is left open where the match is weak. Rows give clone size only sometimes, using once, few, many, or a class for an expanded clone.

d_call | j_call | clone_size | v_call | cdr3_aa | cdr3_nt
TRBD1 | TRBJ2-5 | - | TRBV11-3 | CASSARDRGQETQYF | TGTGCCAGCAGCGCCCGGGACAGGGGGCAAGAGACCCAGTACTTC
TRBD1 | TRBJ1-6 | - | TRBV18 | CASSRGQGNSPLHF | TGTGCCAGCTCGAGAGGACAGGGGAATTCACCCCTCCACTTT
TRBD1 | TRBJ2-2 | few | TRBV25-1 | CASRDRGAAAELFF | TGTGCCAGCAGAGACAGGGGGGCTGCCGCAGAGCTGTTTTTT
- | TRBJ2-5 | many | TRBV12-3/TRBV12-4 | CASSPGRLQETQYF | TGTGCCAGCAGTCCGGGACGGCTCCAAGAGACCCAGTACTTC
- | TRBJ2-1 | - | TRBV19 | CASLADYNEQFF | TGTGCCAGCCTAGCCGACTACAATGAGCAGTTCTTC
TRBD2 | TRBJ2-7 | few | TRBV7-2 | CASSLRTSGGYEQYF | TGTGCCAGCAGCTTGAGGACTAGCGGGGGTTACGAGCAGTACTTC
- | TRBJ2-1 | many | TRBV18 | CASSPLPSSYNEQFF | TGTGCCAGCTCACCACTCCCTAGCTCCTACAATGAGCAGTTCTTC
TRBD1 | TRBJ2-3 | once | TRBV12-3/TRBV12-4 | CAGSARQGNTDTQYF | TGTGCCGGCAGCGCAAGACAGGGGAACACAGATACGCAGTATTTT
TRBD1 | TRBJ2-2 | few | TRBV20-1 | CSATSGTGYTGELFF | TGCAGTGCAACGTCCGGGACAGGGTATACCGGGGAGCTGTTTTTT
- | TRBJ1-2 | many | TRBV12-3/TRBV12-4 | CASSQLRQALYGYTF | TGTGCCAGCAGTCAACTACGACAGGCTCTCTATGGCTACACCTTC
- | TRBJ2-3 | many | TRBV7-2 | CASSPRIDTQYF | TGTGCCAGCAGCCCTAGAATCGATACGCAGTATTTT
TRBD1 | TRBJ2-7 | - | TRBV6-5 | CASSYGLQGANEQYF | TGTGCCAGCAGTTATGGGCTACAGGGGGCCAACGAGCAGTACTTC
- | TRBJ2-7 | many | TRBV29-1 | CSVRDTSYEQYF | TGCAGCGTTCGGGACACCTCCTACGAGCAGTACTTC